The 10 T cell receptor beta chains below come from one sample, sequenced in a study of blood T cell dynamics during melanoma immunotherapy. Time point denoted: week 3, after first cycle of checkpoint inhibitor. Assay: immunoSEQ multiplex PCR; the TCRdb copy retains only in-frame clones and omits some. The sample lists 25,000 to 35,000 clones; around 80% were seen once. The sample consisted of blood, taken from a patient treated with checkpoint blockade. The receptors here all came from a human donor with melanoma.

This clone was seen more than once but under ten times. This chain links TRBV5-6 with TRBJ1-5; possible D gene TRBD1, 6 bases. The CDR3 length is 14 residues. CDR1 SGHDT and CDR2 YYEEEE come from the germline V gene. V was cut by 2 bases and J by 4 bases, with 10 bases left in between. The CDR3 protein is CASSLQGGNQPQHF. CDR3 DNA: TGTGCCAGCAGCTTACAGGGTGGGAATCAGCCCCAGCATTTT.

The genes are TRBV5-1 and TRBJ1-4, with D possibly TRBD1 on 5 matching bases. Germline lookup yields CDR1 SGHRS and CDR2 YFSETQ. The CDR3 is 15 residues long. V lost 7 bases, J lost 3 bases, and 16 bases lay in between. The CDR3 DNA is TGCGCCAGCTCCGGGACCGCAGGACCTAATGAAAAACTGTTTTTT. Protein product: CASSGTAGPNEKLFF.

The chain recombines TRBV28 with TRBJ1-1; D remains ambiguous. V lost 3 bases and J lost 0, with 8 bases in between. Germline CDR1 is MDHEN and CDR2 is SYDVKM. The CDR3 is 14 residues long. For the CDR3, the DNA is TGTGCCAGCAGTTTGCGACCATTGAACACTGAAGCTTTCTTT. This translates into CASSLRPLNTEAFF.

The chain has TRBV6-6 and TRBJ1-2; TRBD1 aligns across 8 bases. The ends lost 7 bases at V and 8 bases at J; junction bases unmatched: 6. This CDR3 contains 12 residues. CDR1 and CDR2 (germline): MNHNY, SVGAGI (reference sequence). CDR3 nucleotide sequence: TGTGCCAGCACTAAGACAGGGGACGGCTACACCTTC. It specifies CASTKTGDGYTF.

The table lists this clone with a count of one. The CDR3 is CASSISGNSNQPQHF. The CDR3, as DNA: TGTGCCAGTAGTATCTCAGGGAATAGCAATCAGCCCCAGCATTTT. V usage is TRBV19 and J usage is TRBJ1-5; maybe TRBD1 (5 bases). The CDR3 spans 15 residues. The V end was cut by 3 bases, the J end by 0 bases, with 9 bases between. Germline CDR1 and CDR2: LNHDA and SQIVND (reference sequence).

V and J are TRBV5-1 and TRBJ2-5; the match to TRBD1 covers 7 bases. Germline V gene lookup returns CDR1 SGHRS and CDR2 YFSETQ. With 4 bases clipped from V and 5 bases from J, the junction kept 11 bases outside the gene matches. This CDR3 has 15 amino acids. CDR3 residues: CASSTQGRGRETQYF. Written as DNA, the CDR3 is TGCGCCAGCAGCACACAGGGGCGAGGAAGGGAGACCCAGTACTTC.

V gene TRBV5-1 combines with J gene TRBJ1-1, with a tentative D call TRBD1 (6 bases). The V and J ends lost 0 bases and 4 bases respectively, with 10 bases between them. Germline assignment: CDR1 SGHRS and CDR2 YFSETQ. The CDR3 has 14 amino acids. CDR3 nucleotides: TGCGCCAGCAGCTTGGGCAGGGGTACCACTGAAGCTTTCTTT. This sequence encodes CASSLGRGTTEAFF. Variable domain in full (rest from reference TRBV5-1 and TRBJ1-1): KAGVTQTPRYLIKTRGQQVTLSCSPISGHRSVSWYQQTPGQGLQFLFEYFSETQRNKGNFPGRFSGRQFSNSRSEMNVSTLELGDSALYLCASSLGRGTTEAFFGQGTRLTVV.

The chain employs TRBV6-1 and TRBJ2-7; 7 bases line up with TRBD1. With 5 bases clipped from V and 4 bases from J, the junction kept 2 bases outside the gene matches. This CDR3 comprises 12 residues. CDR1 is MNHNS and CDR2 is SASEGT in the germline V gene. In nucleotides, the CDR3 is TGTGCCAGCAGTTCACAGGGGTACGAGCAGTACTTC. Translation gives CASSSQGYEQYF.

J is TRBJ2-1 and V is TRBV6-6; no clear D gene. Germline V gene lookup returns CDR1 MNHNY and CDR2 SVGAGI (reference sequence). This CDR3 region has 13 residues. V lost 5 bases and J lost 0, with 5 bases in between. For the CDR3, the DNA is TGTGCCAGCAGTACGAGCTCCTACAATGAGCAGTTCTTC. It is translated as CASSTSSYNEQFF.

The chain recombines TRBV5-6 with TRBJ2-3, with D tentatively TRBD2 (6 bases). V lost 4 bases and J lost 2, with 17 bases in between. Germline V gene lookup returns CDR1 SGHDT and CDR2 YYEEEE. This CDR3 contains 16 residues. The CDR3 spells CASSPRDSRITDTQYF. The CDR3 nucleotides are TGTGCCAGCAGCCCGAGGGACTCGAGGATCACAGATACGCAGTATTTT.